This TCR beta chain was sequenced for a study of T cells in Graves' hyperthyroidism and ophthalmopathy. The wider study: Peripheral blood was drawn at first diagnosis, prior to all treatment.

The table lists this clonotype with many counts. RNA transcripts were the template for amplifying TCR beta CDR3 regions. With the HTBI primer set, the TCR CDR3 went through a first round of RT-PCR. MiXCR was run by TCRdb on the multiplex PCR reads, yielding one entry per CDR3 protein. The data show about 250,000 distinct CDR3 sequences, around 24% seen once. The sequencing sample was made of blood. The clonotype was recovered from a middle-aged woman with Graves' ophthalmopathy.

In DNA form, the CDR3 reads TGTGCCAGCAGCCAAGGCAGTTTCACCAATCAGCCCCAGCATTTT. This codes for CASSQGSFTNQPQHF. This chain connects TRBV3-1 to TRBJ1-5, with D uncertain. The CDR3 covers 15 residues. The V end lost 1 base, the J end lost 3 bases, and 10 bases lay between the germline ends. Germline CDR1 reads LGHDT; CDR2 reads YNNKEL (reference sequence).